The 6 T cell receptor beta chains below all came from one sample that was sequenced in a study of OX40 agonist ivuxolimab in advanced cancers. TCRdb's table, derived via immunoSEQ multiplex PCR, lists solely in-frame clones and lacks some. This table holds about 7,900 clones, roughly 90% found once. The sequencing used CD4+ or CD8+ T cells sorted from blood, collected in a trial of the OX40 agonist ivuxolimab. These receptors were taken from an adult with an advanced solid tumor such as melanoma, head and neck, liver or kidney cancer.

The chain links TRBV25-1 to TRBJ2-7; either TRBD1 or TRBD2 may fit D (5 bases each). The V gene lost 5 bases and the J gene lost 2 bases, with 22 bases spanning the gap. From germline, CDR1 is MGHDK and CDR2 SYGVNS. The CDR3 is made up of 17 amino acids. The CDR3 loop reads CASSFSLAGTATYEQYF. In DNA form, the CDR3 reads TGTGCCAGCAGTTTCTCCTTAGCCGGGACCGCTACCTACGAGCAGTACTTC.

The CDR3 here is CASSYSGQGGYEQYF. The CDR3 nucleotides are TGTGCCAGCAGTTACTCTGGGCAGGGTGGGTACGAGCAGTACTTC. The chain recombines TRBV6-5 with TRBJ2-7; tentative D call: TRBD1 (5 bases). CDR1 is MNHEY, CDR2 SVGAGI, per germline. V lost 0 bases to trimming and J lost 4 bases, with 13 bases between them. The length of the CDR3 is 15 residues.

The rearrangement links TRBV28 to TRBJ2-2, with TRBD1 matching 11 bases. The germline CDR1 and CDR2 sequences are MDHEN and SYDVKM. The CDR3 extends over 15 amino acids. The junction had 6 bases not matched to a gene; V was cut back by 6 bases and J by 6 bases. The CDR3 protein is CASSLGDRGAGELFF. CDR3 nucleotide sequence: TGTGCCAGCAGCTTAGGGGACAGGGGGGCCGGGGAGCTGTTTTTT.

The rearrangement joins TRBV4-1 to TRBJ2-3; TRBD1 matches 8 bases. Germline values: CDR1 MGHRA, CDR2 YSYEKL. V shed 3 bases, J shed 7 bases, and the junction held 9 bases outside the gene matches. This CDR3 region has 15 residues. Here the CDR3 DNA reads TGCGCCAGCAGCCAGCGGACAGGGAATCAAAATACGCAGTATTTT. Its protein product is CASSQRTGNQNTQYF.

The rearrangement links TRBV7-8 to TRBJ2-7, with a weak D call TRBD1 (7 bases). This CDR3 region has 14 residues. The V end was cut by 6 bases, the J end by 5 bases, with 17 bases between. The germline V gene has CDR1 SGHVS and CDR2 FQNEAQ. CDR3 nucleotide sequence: TGTGCCAGCAGGACAGGGAGGTTTCCCGACGAGCAGTACTTC. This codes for CASRTGRFPDEQYF.

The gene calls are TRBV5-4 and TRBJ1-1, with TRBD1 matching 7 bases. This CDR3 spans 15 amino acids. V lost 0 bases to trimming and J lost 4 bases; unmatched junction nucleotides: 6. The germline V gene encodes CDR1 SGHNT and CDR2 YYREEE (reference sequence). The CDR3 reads CASSLAGRGITEAFF. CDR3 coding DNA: TGTGCCAGCAGCTTGGCGGGCAGGGGGATCACTGAAGCTTTCTTT.